The 19 T cell receptor beta chains below all came from one sample that was sequenced in a study of monozygotic twins with inflammatory bowel disease (dated by TCRdb to about 2019). The method was 5' RACE. Sequencer: Illumina HiSeq 2500. Reprocessed by TCRdb, the reads give a single entry per CDR3 protein sequence, without DNA. The table for this sample shows around 190,000 distinct CDR3 sequences. Clones ranked in the top ten supply around 1.5% of the sample. The specimen sequenced was blood. These receptors were taken from a human donor with ulcerative colitis or Crohn's disease, or a healthy co-twin of an affected twin (not recorded which).

The V call is TRBV6-6, the J call TRBJ2-6. The CDR3 consists of 13 residues. Looked up from germline, CDR1 is MNHNY and CDR2 is SVGAGI (reference sequence). CDR3: CASSPLGANVLTF.

This rearrangement joins TRBV29-1 to TRBJ1-5. This CDR3 comprises 13 residues. CDR1 is SQVTM, CDR2 ANQGSEA, per germline. CDR3 protein: CSVEGQEGQPQHF.

The chain recombines TRBV5-1 with TRBJ2-5; TCRdb's D call of TRBD1 is untestable without DNA. CDR1 and CDR2 (germline): SGHRS, YFSETQ. This CDR3 comprises 13 residues. The CDR3 region is CASSDRGKETQYF. Full variable domain (remainder filled in from reference TRBV5-1 and TRBJ2-5): KAGVTQTPRYLIKTRGQQVTLSCSPISGHRSVSWYQQTPGQGLQFLFEYFSETQRNKGNFPGRFSGRQFSNSRSEMNVSTLELGDSALYLCASSDRGKETQYFGPGTRLLVL.

This rearrangement joins TRBV15 to TRBJ2-7. The CDR3 runs to 15 residues. Germline V lookup: CDR1 LNHNV, CDR2 YYDKDF (reference sequence). CDR3 sequence: CATSNVGYPTYEQYF. Filled out from reference TRBV15 and TRBJ2-7, the complete variable domain reads DAMVIQNPRYQVTQFGKPVTLSCSQTLNHNVMYWYQQKSSQAPKLLFHYYDKDFNNEADTPDNFQSRRPNTSFCFLDIRSPGLGDTAMYLCATSNVGYPTYEQYFGPGTRLTVT.

The chain employs TRBV20-1 and TRBJ1-2; lacking DNA, the TRBD1 call made by TCRdb goes unchecked. This CDR3 region has 11 residues. Looked up from germline, CDR1 is DFQATT and CDR2 is SNEGSKA (reference sequence). The CDR3 spells CSARVTGGYTF.

CDR3 residues: CASSIGGLAKNIQYF. This chain connects TRBV19 to TRBJ2-4. CDR3 length: 15 amino acids. Germline values: CDR1 LNHDA, CDR2 SQIVND (reference sequence).

The CDR3: CATSNRDSINTIYF. This chain links TRBV15 with TRBJ1-3. The CDR3 is 14 amino acids. Germline CDR1 LNHNV, CDR2 YYDKDF (reference sequence).

CDR3 sequence reads: CASAGQGVPYGYTF. The V call is TRBV2, the J call TRBJ1-2; absent DNA, TCRdb's TRBD1 call cannot be checked. The CDR3 has 14 amino acids. CDR1 and CDR2 from the germline V gene are SNHLY and FYNNEI.

This sequence joins TRBV5-1 and TRBJ1-1; absent DNA, TCRdb's TRBD1 call cannot be checked. The CDR3 has 15 amino acids. The germline V gene has CDR1 SGHRS and CDR2 YFSETQ. CDR3 sequence reads: CASSGGTGKNTEAFF.

J is TRBJ1-2 and V is TRBV29-1; the TCRdb call, TRBD1, lacks DNA for checking. Looked up from germline, CDR1 is SQVTM and CDR2 is ANQGSEA. The CDR3 sequence is 13 residues long. CDR3 in amino acids: CSVGEGQGHGYTF.

The chain joins TRBV3-1 to TRBJ2-3; no DNA is available, so the TRBD1 call from TCRdb remains unchecked. Germline V gene data show CDR1 as LGHDT and CDR2 as YNNKEL (reference sequence). The CDR3 has 11 amino acids. The CDR3: CASSPGTAKYF.

The chain joins TRBV11-2 to TRBJ2-3; TCRdb's D call, TRBD1, is unchecked because there is no DNA. This CDR3 has 15 residues. Germline CDR1 SGHAT, CDR2 FQNNGV. The CDR3 here is CASSPRQGFTDTQYF.

This CDR3 reads CASSIDGQSQGSQHF. This chain joins TRBV7-9 and TRBJ1-5; TCRdb indicates TRBD1, and absent DNA this call remains unverified. The CDR3 runs 15 residues. The germline CDR1 and CDR2 sequences are SEHNR and FQNEAQ (reference sequence). The variable domain in full, with the rest retrieved from reference TRBV7-9 and TRBJ1-5, is DTGVSQNPRHKITKRGQNVTFRCDPISEHNRLYWYRQTLGQGPEFLTYFQNEAQLEKSRLLSDRFSAERPKGSFSTLEIQRTEQGDSAMYLCASSIDGQSQGSQHFGDGTRLSIL.

V and J are TRBV7-9 and TRBJ2-3; absent DNA, TCRdb's TRBD1 call cannot be checked. CDR1 is SEHNR, CDR2 FQNEAQ, per germline (reference sequence). This CDR3 comprises 16 residues. CDR3 residues: CASSSLRGVSTDTQYF.

The chain has TRBV12-3 or TRBV12-4 and TRBJ2-1; TCRdb calls TRBD1, which cannot be checked without DNA. This CDR3 spans 16 amino acids. CDR3: CASSLEPGSLYNEQFF.

The rearrangement uses TRBV6-6 and TRBJ1-1. Looked up from germline, CDR1 is MNHNY and CDR2 is SVGAGI (reference sequence). The CDR3 is 11 residues long. This CDR3 reads CASSYYPEAFF.

The gene calls are TRBV13 and TRBJ2-1; TCRdb calls TRBD1, which cannot be checked without DNA. CDR3 length: 16 amino acids. CDR1 PRHDT and CDR2 FYEKMQ come from the germline V gene (reference sequence). The chain's CDR3 is CASSPFAGEIYNEQFF.

The chain links TRBV7-2 to TRBJ1-2; no DNA is available, so the TRBD1 call from TCRdb remains unchecked. The length of the CDR3 is 14 residues. CDR1 SGHTA and CDR2 FQGNSA come from the germline V gene. This chain's CDR3 is CASSPGRQNVGYTF.

The gene calls are TRBV7-2 and TRBJ1-2. The germline gives CDR1 SGHTA, CDR2 FQGNSA. The CDR3 is 13 residues long. CDR3 amino acids: CASSLGAGYGYTF. Using reference TRBV7-2 and TRBJ1-2 for the parts outside the CDR3, the full variable domain is GAGVSQSPSNKVTEKGKDVELRCDPISGHTALYWYRQSLGQGLEFLIYFQGNSAPDKSGLPSDRFSAERTGGSVSTLTIQRTQQEDSAVYLCASSLGAGYGYTFGSGTRLTVV.